The 15 T cell receptor beta chains given below trace back to one sample, sequenced in a study of blood T cell repertoires in COVID-19. Clones were read by immunoSEQ multiplex PCR, and TCRdb kept only the in-frame ones, dropping some. The profile shows around 100,000 clones, approximately 86% of them singletons. The sample was peripheral blood. Every receptor here comes from a man older than 75 with acute or convalescent COVID-19.

V and J are TRBV13 and TRBJ1-4; the match to TRBD1 covers 10 bases. Germline V lookup: CDR1 PRHDT, CDR2 FYEKMQ (reference sequence). J gave up 8 bases and V 0 bases, and 3 bases lay outside the gene matches. This CDR3 has 15 residues. CDR3 protein: CASSLGTGGVEKLFF. Written as DNA, the CDR3 is TGTGCCAGCAGCTTAGGGACAGGGGGCGTGGAAAAACTGTTTTTT.

This clone was seen a few times. The chain joins TRBV14 to TRBJ1-2; 7 nucleotides align to TRBD1. Looked up from germline, CDR1 is SGHDN and CDR2 is FVKESK. V was pared by 3 bases and J by 5 bases, with 3 bases of the junction left unmatched. The CDR3 consists of 13 residues. Here the CDR3 DNA reads TGTGCCAGCAGCCACGACAGGGTGTATGGCTACACCTTC. It codes for CASSHDRVYGYTF.

This chain uses TRBV18 with TRBJ1-3; D is perhaps TRBD1 (6 bases). The CDR3 totals 15 residues. The germline V and J ends were trimmed by 8 bases and 1 base, with 15 bases remaining between them. Germline V gene data show CDR1 as KGHSH and CDR2 as LQKENI. CDR3 bases: TGTGCCAGCCTATCCAGGGGCCTATCTGGAAACACCATATATTTT. It encodes CASLSRGLSGNTIYF.

The rearrangement links TRBV29-1 to TRBJ2-1; D unresolved. Looked up from germline, CDR1 is SQVTM and CDR2 is ANQGSEA. This CDR3 contains 15 residues. Trimming took off 5 bases at V and 0 bases at J, with 14 bases between the two ends. As DNA, the CDR3 is TGCAGCGTTCTGACTCGTGAGTTCTCCTACAATGAGCAGTTCTTC. Translating gives CSVLTREFSYNEQFF.

This sequence joins TRBV27 and TRBJ2-4, with 8 positions matching TRBD1. Trimming removed 6 bases from V and 3 bases from J; junction bases left unmatched: 16. The CDR3 is made up of 18 amino acids. Germline V lookup: CDR1 MNHEY, CDR2 SMNVEV (reference sequence). The CDR3 spells CASRHGQGRGLYKNIQYF. DNA of the CDR3: TGTGCCAGCAGACATGGACAGGGTAGGGGGTTATACAAAAACATTCAGTACTTC.

The chain joins TRBV10-3 to TRBJ2-5, with D tentatively TRBD1 (6 bases). The CDR3 contains 17 residues. Germline lookup yields CDR1 ENHRY and CDR2 SYGVKD. V was cut by 0 bases and J by 1 base, with 15 bases left in between. The CDR3 reads CAISESLQGFRQETQYF. The CDR3 nucleotides are TGTGCCATCAGTGAGTCGTTGCAGGGGTTCCGCCAAGAGACCCAGTACTTC.

The chain combines TRBV18 with TRBJ1-1, with 9 positions matching TRBD1. Trimming at V came to 2 bases and at J to 5 bases, leaving 6 bases not matched to a gene. This CDR3 has 15 residues. Germline CDR1 is KGHSH and CDR2 is LQKENI. The CDR3 region has the DNA TGTGCCAGCTCACCAGGGACAGGGCGGTTGACTGAAGCTTTCTTT. Its protein is CASSPGTGRLTEAFF.

This clone was picked up a small number of times. V and J are TRBV27 and TRBJ2-5, with 7 positions matching TRBD1. Losses at the gene ends were 5 bases for V and 5 bases for J; bases not matched to a gene: 14. Germline lookup yields CDR1 MNHEY and CDR2 SMNVEV (reference sequence). This CDR3 has 16 amino acids. CDR3 in DNA: TGTGCCAGCAGTCCCCGGTGGACAGCGACAGGGGAGACCCAGTACTTC. Protein product: CASSPRWTATGETQYF.

This chain joins TRBV7-2 and TRBJ2-7, with a weak D call TRBD2 (7 bases). V was shortened by 5 bases and J by 8 bases, with 16 bases between the two germline ends. The CDR3 spans 13 residues. Germline-derived CDR1 and CDR2 are SGHTA and FQGNSA. The DNA for the CDR3 is TGTGCCAGCAGCCGGGGGGTGGACAGACAGCAGTACTTC. Translating it yields CASSRGVDRQQYF. Full variable domain (outside the CDR3, taken from reference TRBV7-2 and TRBJ2-7): GAGVSQSPSNKVTEKGKDVELRCDPISGHTALYWYRQSLGQGLEFLIYFQGNSAPDKSGLPSDRFSAERTGGSVSTLTIQRTQQEDSAVYLCASSRGVDRQQYFGPGTRLTVT.

This clone came up once. The CDR3 DNA follows: TGTGCCAGCAGCCGGTCGGGAGAACTCCCCTACGAGCAGTACTTC. Its protein product is CASSRSGELPYEQYF. The chain has TRBV4-2 and TRBJ2-7, with TRBD2 as a possible D gene (6 bases). The CDR3 is 15 amino acids. The V gene lost 4 bases and the J gene lost 2 bases, with 15 bases spanning the gap. The germline gives CDR1 LGHNA, CDR2 YNFKEQ.

The V call is TRBV7-2, the J call TRBJ2-7; the match to TRBD1 covers 8 bases. Germline V gene data show CDR1 as SGHTA and CDR2 as FQGNSA. The CDR3 length is 14 residues. V was pared by 5 bases and J by 4 bases, with 7 bases of the junction left unmatched. The chain's CDR3 is CASSPRTGLYEQYF. For the CDR3, the DNA is TGTGCCAGCAGCCCGCGGACAGGGCTATACGAGCAGTACTTC. The variable domain in full, with the rest retrieved from reference TRBV7-2 and TRBJ2-7, is GAGVSQSPSNKVTEKGKDVELRCDPISGHTALYWYRQSLGQGLEFLIYFQGNSAPDKSGLPSDRFSAERTGGSVSTLTIQRTQQEDSAVYLCASSPRTGLYEQYFGPGTRLTVT.

The chain employs TRBV19 and TRBJ1-5; perhaps TRBD1 as D (6 bases). The V gene's germline CDR1 is LNHDA and CDR2 SQIVND (reference sequence). V was trimmed by 8 bases and J by 2 bases, leaving 28 bases between them. The CDR3 loop spans 19 amino acids. Written as DNA, the CDR3 is TGTGCCAGTCTAAAAGGTGGGGACACCCGTTTGGGGGGCAATCAGCCCCAGCATTTT. Translation gives CASLKGGDTRLGGNQPQHF.

V is TRBV27 and J is TRBJ2-3; maybe TRBD1 (6 bases). V lost 5 bases to trimming and J lost 2 bases, with 17 bases between them. The CDR3 has 16 residues. The germline V gene has CDR1 MNHEY and CDR2 SMNVEV (reference sequence). DNA for the CDR3: TGTGCCAGCAGTCTTACCGGGACAACACACACAGATACGCAGTATTTT. Translating gives CASSLTGTTHTDTQYF.

V gene TRBV7-2 combines with J gene TRBJ2-1; 11 nucleotides align to TRBD2. The germline V gene encodes CDR1 SGHTA and CDR2 FQGNSA. CDR3 length: 15 amino acids. V trimming: 4 bases; J trimming: 6 bases; junction bases outside the gene matches: 5. CDR3 sequence reads: CASSSGLAESNEQFF. The DNA of the CDR3 is TGTGCCAGCAGCTCGGGACTAGCGGAAAGCAATGAGCAGTTCTTC.

V and J are TRBV3-1 (or the pseudogene TRBV3-2) and TRBJ2-3; 9 nucleotides align to TRBD2. The junction had 4 bases not matched to a gene; V was cut back by 1 base and J by 8 bases. This CDR3 is 14 amino acids long. Germline lookup yields CDR1 LGHDT and CDR2 YNNKEL (reference sequence). Here the CDR3 reads CASSQVAGESTQYF. CDR3 nucleotides: TGTGCCAGCAGCCAAGTAGCGGGAGAGAGTACGCAGTATTTT.